The rows below give T cell receptor beta chains drawn from one sample of a study of shared clonotypes between healthy human individuals. This table comes from immunoSEQ multiplex PCR, and its TCRdb copy is limited to in-frame clones, with some not included. The sample has 2 million to 2.5 million clones, roughly 95% seen once. Source material: naive CD4+ T cells sorted from blood. The receptors come from a man younger than 35 in good health. Each CDR3 is given with its conserved first and last residue. D genes are given only for firm matches. The listing skips clone size in some rows; elsewhere it reads once, few, many or a size class.

D gene,V gene,clone size,J gene,CDR3 protein,CDR3 DNA
TRBD1,TRBV10-3,-,TRBJ1-3,CAISEQGGQGSSGNTIYF,TGTGCCATCAGTGAGCAGGGGGGACAGGGGAGCTCTGGAAACACCATATATTTT
-,TRBV6-5,-,TRBJ2-3,CASNAGEWSADTQYF,TGTGCCAGCAATGCAGGGGAGTGGTCCGCAGATACGCAGTATTTT
TRBD2,TRBV28,-,TRBJ2-7,CASSLLVGSGGAYEQYF,TGTGCCAGCAGTTTATTAGTGGGTAGCGGGGGGGCCTACGAGCAGTACTTC
TRBD1,TRBV4-3,-,TRBJ1-1,CASSHDHRGDTEAFF,TGCGCCAGCAGCCACGACCACAGGGGGGATACTGAAGCTTTCTTT
TRBD1,TRBV28,-,TRBJ1-3,CASSAPGTESNTIYF,TGTGCCAGCAGTGCCCCAGGGACAGAGTCAAACACCATATATTTT
-,TRBV18,-,TRBJ1-6,CASSPPRTSSYNSPLHF,TGTGCCAGCTCACCACCGCGCACTAGCTCCTATAATTCACCCCTCCACTTT
TRBD1,TRBV10-2,-,TRBJ2-7,CASIRTGGLSYEQYF,TGCGCCAGCATCAGAACAGGGGGCTTGTCCTACGAGCAGTACTTC
-,TRBV30,once,TRBJ1-4,CAWSKRVNEKLFF,TGTGCCTGGAGTAAAAGGGTTAATGAAAAACTGTTTTTT
TRBD1,TRBV4-2,-,TRBJ1-1,CASSPRQGALDTEAFF,TGTGCCAGCAGCCCACGACAGGGGGCGTTGGACACTGAAGCTTTCTTT
TRBD2,TRBV9,-,TRBJ2-2,CASSPRLAVNTGELFF,TGTGCCAGCAGCCCAAGACTAGCGGTGAACACCGGGGAGCTGTTTTTT
TRBD1,TRBV30,-,TRBJ1-5,CAWSTQTGLNQPQHF,TGTGCCTGGAGTACGCAGACAGGGCTAAATCAGCCCCAGCATTTT
-,TRBV6-6,once,TRBJ2-2,CASSDSGFGTGELFF,TGTGCCAGCAGTGACTCAGGGTTCGGCACCGGGGAGCTGTTTTTT
TRBD1,TRBV29-1,-,TRBJ1-1,CSVERQGAPTEAFF,TGCAGCGTTGAAAGGCAGGGGGCGCCCACTGAAGCTTTCTTT
-,TRBV6-6,-,TRBJ1-1,CASSSEGWTEAFF,TGTGCCAGCAGTTCGGAGGGTTGGACTGAAGCTTTCTTT
-,TRBV7-3,-,TRBJ2-1,CASSSTGLDEQFF,TGTGCCAGCAGCTCTACAGGGTTGGATGAGCAGTTCTTC
-,TRBV2,-,TRBJ1-2,CASSLLGANYGYTF,TGTGCCAGCAGTCTCCTAGGGGCTAACTATGGCTACACCTTC
-,TRBV25-1,-,TRBJ2-2,CASSVRGAGWAGELFF,TGTGCCAGCAGTGTGCGGGGTGCAGGGTGGGCCGGGGAGCTGTTTTTT
TRBD2,TRBV9,-,TRBJ2-7,CASSVGGSGSFDEQYF,TGTGCCAGCAGCGTAGGAGGTAGCGGGAGCTTCGACGAGCAGTACTTC
-,TRBV30,-,TRBJ1-1,CAWSRMNTEAFF,TGTGCCTGGAGTCGGATGAACACTGAAGCTTTCTTT
-,TRBV5-1,-,TRBJ1-2,CASSLDSIYGYTF,TGCGCCAGCAGCTTGGACTCTATCTATGGCTACACCTTC
-,TRBV11-2,-,TRBJ2-1,CASSFTSSFGEQFF,TGTGCCAGCAGCTTTACGAGCTCCTTCGGTGAGCAGTTCTTC
-,TRBV9,-,TRBJ2-5,CASSVGVEETQYF,TGTGCCAGCAGCGTCGGGGTCGAGGAGACCCAGTACTTC